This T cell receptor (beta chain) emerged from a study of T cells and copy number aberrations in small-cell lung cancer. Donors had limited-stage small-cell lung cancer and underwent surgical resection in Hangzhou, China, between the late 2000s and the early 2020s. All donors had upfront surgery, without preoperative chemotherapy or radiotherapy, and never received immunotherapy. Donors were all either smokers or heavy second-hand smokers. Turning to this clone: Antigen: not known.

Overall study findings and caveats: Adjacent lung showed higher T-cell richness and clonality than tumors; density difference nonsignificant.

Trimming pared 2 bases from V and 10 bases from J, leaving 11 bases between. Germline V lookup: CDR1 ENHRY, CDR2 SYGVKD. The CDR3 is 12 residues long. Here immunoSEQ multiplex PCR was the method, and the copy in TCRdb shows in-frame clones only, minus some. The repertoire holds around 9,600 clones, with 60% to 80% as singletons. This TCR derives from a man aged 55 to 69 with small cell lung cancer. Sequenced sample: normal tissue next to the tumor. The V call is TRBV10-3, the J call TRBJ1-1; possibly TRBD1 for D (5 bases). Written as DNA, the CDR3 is TGTGCCATCAGTGAGCAGGGATCGGGAGCTTTCTTT. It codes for CAISEQGSGAFF.